Shown below are 12 T cell receptor beta chains from a single sample sequenced in a study of CD8 T cells in ankylosing spondylitis. TCRdb processed the 5' RACE reads anew with MiXCR; each CDR3 protein has one entry. The sample contains fewer than 250,000 distinct CDR3 sequences, 8% to 11% of which appear only once. The sample was blood, either unsorted or a sorted T cell fraction (not recorded which). These receptors were obtained from a male donor with ankylosing spondylitis or in good health (not recorded which).

This clonotype has at least ten counts. V gene TRBV4-2 combines with J gene TRBJ1-6, with D possibly TRBD1 on 6 matching bases. The CDR3 is 16 residues long. Per germline, CDR1 LGHNA and CDR2 YNFKEQ. V was trimmed by 3 bases and J by 10 bases, leaving 19 bases between them. As DNA, the CDR3 is TGTGCCAGCAGCCACGAACAGGGTTCCCAAGGGTCACCCCTCCACTTT. This codes for CASSHEQGSQGSPLHF.

The sample holds many counts of this clonotype. This chain joins TRBV20-1 and TRBJ1-5, with D unresolved. CDR3 length: 14 amino acids. Trimming removed 3 bases at V and 7 bases at J, with 16 bases between. The germline CDR1 and CDR2 sequences are DFQATT and SNEGSKA (reference sequence). This CDR3 reads CSARGGSVHQPQHF. The CDR3 DNA reads as TGCAGTGCTAGGGGCGGGTCAGTTCACCAGCCCCAGCATTTT.

At least ten counts were recorded for this clonotype. This chain's CDR3 is CASSSTDIEQYF. The DNA of the CDR3 is TGTGCCAGCAGCTCCACAGATATAGAGCAGTACTTC. The chain combines TRBV7-2 with TRBJ2-7; no clear D. Germline V gene lookup returns CDR1 SGHTA and CDR2 FQGNSA. With 4 bases removed from V and 7 bases from J, the gap between germline ends came to 11 bases. There are 12 residues in the CDR3.

The sample holds a few counts of this clonotype. The chain carries TRBV7-2 and TRBJ1-2, with a possible D match to TRBD1 (5 bases). The CDR3 runs 15 residues. V lost 5 bases and J lost 2, with 15 bases in between. Germline values: CDR1 SGHTA, CDR2 FQGNSA. The CDR3 DNA follows: TGTGCCAGCAGCCTGAGGGGAGGCGGGAACTATGGCTACACCTTC. The encoded protein is CASSLRGGGNYGYTF.

At least ten counts were recorded for this clonotype. The gene calls are TRBV20-1 and TRBJ1-2; TRBD1 is a possible D gene (6 bases). This CDR3 is built from 15 residues. Trimming pared 0 bases from V and 4 bases from J, leaving 15 bases between. CDR1 DFQATT and CDR2 SNEGSKA come from the germline V gene (reference sequence). In nucleotides, the CDR3 is TGCAGTGCTAGAGATGGGGCAGGGGCTACCTATGGCTACACCTTC. This codes for CSARDGAGATYGYTF.

On this clonotype: At one end, the junction sequence differs from germline, possibly due to a read error. This rearrangement joins TRBV7-9 to TRBJ1-2; D ambiguous. The CDR3 is 13 residues long. CDR1 is SEHNR, CDR2 FQNEAQ, per germline (reference sequence). The DNA of the CDR3 is TGTGCCAGCAGCTTAGGCGGGAACTATGACTACACCTTC. It encodes CASSLGGNYDYTF. The complete variable domain, with remaining parts taken from reference TRBV7-9 and TRBJ1-2, reads DTGVSQNPRHKITKRGQNVTFRCDPISEHNRLYWYRQTLGQGPEFLTYFQNEAQLEKSRLLSDRFSAERPKGSFSTLEIQRTEQGDSAMYLCASSLGGNYDYTFGSGTRLTVV.

By share of the sample, this clonotype is medium-sized. The rearrangement joins TRBV20-1 to TRBJ2-3; D remains ambiguous. The CDR3 loop spans 11 amino acids. CDR1 and CDR2 from the germline V gene are DFQATT and SNEGSKA (reference sequence). V was clipped by 0 bases and J by 5 bases, with 3 bases between them. The CDR3 loop reads CSARDLDTQYF. In DNA, the CDR3 is TGCAGTGCTAGAGATTTAGATACGCAGTATTTT.

This clonotype came up a few times. The rearrangement joins TRBV7-2 to TRBJ2-3; maybe TRBD2 (6 bases). Germline V gene lookup returns CDR1 SGHTA and CDR2 FQGNSA. This CDR3 region has 14 residues. V lost 5 bases and J 3 bases, leaving 12 bases between the germline ends. This CDR3 is CASSPGTFTDTQYF. DNA of the CDR3: TGTGCCAGCAGCCCCGGGACTTTTACAGATACGCAGTATTTT.

In this sample, this clonotype turned up many times. The rearrangement links TRBV11-2 to TRBJ2-4; D is tentatively TRBD1 or TRBD2 (5 bases each). The CDR3 covers 19 residues. The V end was cut by 4 bases, the J end by 1 base, with 23 bases between. CDR1 and CDR2 (germline): SGHAT, FQNNGV. CDR3 coding DNA: TGTGCCAGCAGCTCCTTGGGCGGTGGGGGAAGTGGGGCCAAAAACATTCAGTACTTC. Its translation: CASSSLGGGGSGAKNIQYF.

This clonotype was observed at least ten times. The gene calls are TRBV7-2 and TRBJ2-2; possible D gene TRBD1, 6 bases. The CDR3 spans 14 residues. In germline, CDR1 is SGHTA, CDR2 FQGNSA. Trimming shortened V by 1 base and J by 6 bases, and 9 bases separated the two germline ends. The CDR3 DNA reads TGTGCCAGCAGCTTAGTATCAGGGGCCGGGGAGCTGTTTTTT. It translates to CASSLVSGAGELFF.

A note on this clonotype: Mismatch with germline at one junction end may stem from a read error. The gene calls are TRBV20-1 and TRBJ2-3; 15 nucleotides match TRBD2. The CDR3 loop spans 18 amino acids. Germline loops: CDR1 DFQATT, CDR2 SNEGSKA (reference sequence). The CDR3 nucleotides are TGCAGTGCGAGGAACCCGGGACTAGCGGGAGGACGGAAAGATGCGCAGTATTTT. Translated, it gives CSARNPGLAGGRKDAQYF.

The CDR3 is CASSFEGTGGAPFPYEQYF. In DNA form, the CDR3 reads TGTGCCAGCAGCTTCGAAGGGACAGGGGGCGCACCCTTCCCATACGAGCAGTACTTC. This chain uses TRBV11-2 with TRBJ2-7; 12 bases are a match to TRBD1. The germline gives CDR1 SGHAT, CDR2 FQNNGV. Trimming took 3 bases from V and 4 from J; bases not matched to a gene: 16. This CDR3 spans 19 amino acids.